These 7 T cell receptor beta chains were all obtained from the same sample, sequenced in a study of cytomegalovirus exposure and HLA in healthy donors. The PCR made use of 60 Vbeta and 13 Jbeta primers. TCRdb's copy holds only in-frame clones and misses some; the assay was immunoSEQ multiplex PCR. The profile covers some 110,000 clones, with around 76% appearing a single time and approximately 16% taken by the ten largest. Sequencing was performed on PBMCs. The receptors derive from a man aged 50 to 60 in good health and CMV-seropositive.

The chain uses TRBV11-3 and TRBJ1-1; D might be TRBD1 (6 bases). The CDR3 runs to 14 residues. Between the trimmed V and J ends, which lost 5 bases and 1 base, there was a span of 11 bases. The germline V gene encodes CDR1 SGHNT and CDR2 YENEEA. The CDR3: CASSLQGPNTEAFF. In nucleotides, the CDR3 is TGTGCCAGCAGCCTACAGGGTCCGAACACTGAAGCTTTCTTT.

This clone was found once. CDR3 in DNA: TGTGCCAGCAGTTTACGGGGCGAGCAGTACTTC. It is translated as CASSLRGEQYF. The chain is built from TRBV27 and TRBJ2-7; tentative D call: TRBD2 (5 bases). Germline V lookup: CDR1 MNHEY, CDR2 SMNVEV (reference sequence). V gave up 2 bases and J gave up 6 bases, with 5 bases separating them. This CDR3 contains 11 residues.

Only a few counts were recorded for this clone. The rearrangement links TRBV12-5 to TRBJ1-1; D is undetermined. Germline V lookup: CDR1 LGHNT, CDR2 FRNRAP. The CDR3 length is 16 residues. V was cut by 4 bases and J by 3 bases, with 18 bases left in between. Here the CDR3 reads CASGSPAEDEDTEAFF. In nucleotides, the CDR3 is TGTGCTAGTGGTTCGCCGGCGGAGGACGAGGACACTGAAGCTTTCTTT.

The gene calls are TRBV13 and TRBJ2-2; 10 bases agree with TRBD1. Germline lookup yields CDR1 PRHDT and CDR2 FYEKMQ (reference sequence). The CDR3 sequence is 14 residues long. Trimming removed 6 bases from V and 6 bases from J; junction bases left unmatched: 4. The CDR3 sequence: CASRDRGLAGELFF. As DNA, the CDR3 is TGTGCCAGCAGGGACAGGGGGTTGGCCGGGGAGCTGTTTTTT.

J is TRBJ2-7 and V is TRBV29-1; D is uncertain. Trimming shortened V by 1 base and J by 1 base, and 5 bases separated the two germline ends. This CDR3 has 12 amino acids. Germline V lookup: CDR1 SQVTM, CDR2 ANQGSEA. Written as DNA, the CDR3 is TGCAGCGTTGAAGCCGGGTCCTACGAGCAGTACTTC. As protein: CSVEAGSYEQYF.

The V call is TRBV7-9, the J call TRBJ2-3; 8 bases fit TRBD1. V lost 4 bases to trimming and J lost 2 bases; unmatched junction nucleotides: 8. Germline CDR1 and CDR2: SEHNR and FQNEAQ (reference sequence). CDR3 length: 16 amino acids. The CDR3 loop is CASSSVEGQVTDTQYF. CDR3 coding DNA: TGTGCCAGCAGCTCCGTGGAGGGACAGGTCACAGATACGCAGTATTTT.

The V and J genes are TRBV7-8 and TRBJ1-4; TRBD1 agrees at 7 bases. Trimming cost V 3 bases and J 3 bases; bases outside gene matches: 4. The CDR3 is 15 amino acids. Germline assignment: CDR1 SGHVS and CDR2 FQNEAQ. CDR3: CASSFRGQANEKLFF. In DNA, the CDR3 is TGTGCCAGCAGCTTTAGGGGGCAAGCTAATGAAAAACTGTTTTTT.